This passage covers 18 T cell receptor beta chains from one sample sequenced in a study of blood T cell repertoires in COVID-19. TCRdb's copy holds only in-frame clones and misses some; the assay was immunoSEQ multiplex PCR. The table shows approximately 260,000 clones, with roughly 80% occurring only once. Sequenced input: peripheral blood. Every receptor here comes from a woman of 80 years or more with acute or convalescent COVID-19.

The J gene is TRBJ2-4, the V gene TRBV2, with D possibly matching TRBD1 (5 bases). The germline V and J ends were trimmed by 8 bases and 3 bases, with 14 bases remaining between them. Germline CDR1 and CDR2: SNHLY and FYNNEI. The CDR3 extends over 14 amino acids. The CDR3 DNA sequence: TGTGCCAGCGCCGGAGACAGAGGCAAAAACATTCAGTACTTC. The encoded protein is CASAGDRGKNIQYF. The full variable domain, in which reference TRBV2 and TRBJ2-4 provide the parts outside the CDR3, is EPEVTQTPSHQVTQMGQEVILRCVPISNHLYFYWYRQILGQKVEFLVSFYNNEISEKSEIFDDQFSVERPDGSNFTLKIRSTKLEDSAMYFCASAGDRGKNIQYFGAGTRLSVL.

This clone was detected only once. The rearrangement uses TRBV4-2 and TRBJ2-5; the D gene is possibly TRBD2 (6 bases). This CDR3 spans 14 amino acids. Germline CDR1 LGHNA, CDR2 YNFKEQ. V was trimmed by 1 base and J by 5 bases, leaving 11 bases between them. The CDR3 protein is CASSQGWSGETQYF. As DNA, the CDR3 is TGTGCCAGCAGCCAAGGGTGGAGCGGGGAGACCCAGTACTTC.

The CDR3 is CASSLGFTAGSGANVLTF. The CDR3, as DNA: TGTGCCAGCAGCTTAGGTTTTACGGCGGGGTCTGGGGCCAACGTCCTGACTTTC. The genes are TRBV7-9 and TRBJ2-6; the D gene is possibly TRBD2 (6 bases). CDR1 SEHNR and CDR2 FQNEAQ come from the germline V gene (reference sequence). The CDR3 has 18 residues. Deletions cut 1 base from V and 1 base from J, with 14 bases between.

This chain joins TRBV7-9 and TRBJ1-1, with TRBD1 matching over 10 bases. Germline V lookup: CDR1 SEHNR, CDR2 FQNEAQ (reference sequence). The CDR3 sequence is 15 residues long. Trimming at V came to 6 bases and at J to 9 bases, leaving 13 bases not matched to a gene. The CDR3 loop reads CASSLLRDRGSQAFF. In DNA, the CDR3 is TGTGCCAGCAGTCTTTTAAGGGACAGGGGTTCCCAAGCTTTCTTT.

The chain uses TRBV5-1 and TRBJ2-7, with D perhaps matching TRBD1 (6 bases). Trimming took off 0 bases at V and 3 bases at J, with 10 bases between the two ends. CDR3 length: 14 residues. Germline CDR1 reads SGHRS; CDR2 reads YFSETQ. The CDR3 sequence: CASSLGTVGYEQYF. The CDR3 DNA sequence: TGCGCCAGCAGCTTGGGGACAGTCGGCTACGAGCAGTACTTC.

The chain carries TRBV9 and TRBJ2-7; TRBD1 is a possible D gene (6 bases). The CDR3 extends over 14 amino acids. The V gene lost 3 bases and the J gene lost 3 bases, with 13 bases spanning the gap. Germline V lookup: CDR1 SGDLS, CDR2 YYNGEE. CDR3 bases: TGTGCCAGCAGCGACAGGGAGTCTAACTACGAGCAGTACTTC. It codes for CASSDRESNYEQYF.

The rearrangement joins TRBV7-6 to TRBJ1-1; D remains unclear. The CDR3 has 15 amino acids. CDR1 and CDR2 from the germline V gene are SGHVS and FNYEAQ. V shed 1 base and J shed 1 base, with 10 bases lying between them. The DNA for the CDR3 is TGTGCCAGCAGCTTAGATGAGACAAAGAACACTGAAGCTTTCTTT. Translation gives CASSLDETKNTEAFF.

The chain links TRBV19 to TRBJ2-2; 10 bases fit TRBD1. This CDR3 is built from 15 residues. V was pared by 5 bases and J by 6 bases, with 6 bases of the junction left unmatched. Germline CDR1 and CDR2: LNHDA and SQIVND (reference sequence). The CDR3 DNA is TGTGCCAGTAGTCGACAGGGGGCTACGGCCGGGGAGCTGTTTTTT. Translation gives CASSRQGATAGELFF. The full variable domain, rest sourced from reference TRBV19 and TRBJ2-2, is DGGITQSPKYLFRKEGQNVTLSCEQNLNHDAMYWYRQDPGQGLRLIYYSQIVNDFQKGDIAEGYSVSREKKESFPLTVTSAQKNPTAFYLCASSRQGATAGELFFGEGSRLTVL.

The CDR3: CASSSGQSLTYSNQPQHF. CDR3 DNA sequence: TGTGCCAGCAGTAGCGGACAGAGTCTAACGTATAGCAATCAGCCCCAGCATTTT. The gene calls are TRBV28 and TRBJ1-5; possibly TRBD1 for D (6 bases). Trimming left V 5 bases short and J 0 bases short, with 20 bases between. Per germline, CDR1 MDHEN and CDR2 SYDVKM. The CDR3 consists of 18 residues.

The chain recombines TRBV6-5 with TRBJ1-5; possibly TRBD1 for D (5 bases). Germline loops: CDR1 MNHEY, CDR2 SVGAGI. Trimming shortened V by 0 bases and J by 5 bases, and 11 bases separated the two germline ends. The CDR3 spans 15 residues. The CDR3 DNA follows: TGTGCCAGCAGTTACTCGGCAGGGTTTCATCAGCCCCAGCATTTT. This gives the protein CASSYSAGFHQPQHF.

The rearrangement uses TRBV19 and TRBJ2-7, with D tentatively TRBD2 (5 bases). There are 12 residues in the CDR3. The ends were cut back, 5 bases at V and 4 bases at J, with 9 bases in the middle. The germline V gene has CDR1 LNHDA and CDR2 SQIVND (reference sequence). The CDR3 region has the DNA TGTGCCAGTAGTTCGGGGAATTACGAGCAGTACTTC. Its protein is CASSSGNYEQYF.

This sequence joins TRBV5-6 and TRBJ1-6, with TRBD1 identical over 9 bases. Germline V gene data show CDR1 as SGHDT and CDR2 as YYEEEE. Trimming at V came to 1 base and at J to 8 bases, leaving 10 bases not matched to a gene. The CDR3 runs 17 residues. The CDR3 here is CASSLLGGQGRDSPLHF. Here the CDR3 DNA reads TGTGCCAGCAGCTTGCTGGGCGGACAGGGGAGAGATTCACCCCTCCACTTT. The full variable domain, completed using reference TRBV5-6 and TRBJ1-6, is DAGVTQSPTHLIKTRGQQVTLRCSPKSGHDTVSWYQQALGQGPQFIFQYYEEEERQRGNFPDRFSGHQFPNYSSELNVNALLLGDSALYLCASSLLGGQGRDSPLHFGNGTRLTVT.

The chain has TRBV5-5 and TRBJ1-5, with D perhaps matching TRBD1 (5 bases). CDR1 SGHKS and CDR2 YYEKEE come from the germline V gene (reference sequence). V was clipped by 0 bases and J by 4 bases, with 20 bases between them. This CDR3 is built from 18 residues. DNA for the CDR3: TGTGCCAGCAGCTTGGATCTGGCGAGAGCACAGGTAAATCAGCCCCAGCATTTT. It yields the protein CASSLDLARAQVNQPQHF. Full variable domain (rest looked up from reference TRBV5-5 and TRBJ1-5): DAGVTQSPTHLIKTRGQQVTLRCSPISGHKSVSWYQQVLGQGPQFIFQYYEKEERGRGNFPDRFSARQFPNYSSELNVNALLLGDSALYLCASSLDLARAQVNQPQHFGDGTRLSIL.

The chain combines TRBV6-5 with TRBJ1-3; D is perhaps TRBD1 (5 bases). V was trimmed by 11 bases and J by 2 bases, leaving 16 bases between them. The CDR3 contains 14 residues. Germline V CDR1 and CDR2: MNHEY, SVGAGI. CDR3 loop: CAGTLGGAGNTIYF. DNA for the CDR3: TGTGCCGGAACCTTGGGGGGAGCTGGAAACACCATATATTTT.

The chain has TRBV19 and TRBJ1-5; the match to TRBD1 covers 7 bases. The CDR3 extends over 16 amino acids. Trimming removed 6 bases from V and 0 bases from J; junction bases left unmatched: 8. The germline V gene has CDR1 LNHDA and CDR2 SQIVND (reference sequence). The CDR3 DNA follows: TGTGCCAGTAGCCCGGGACAGCCTTATAGCAATCAGCCCCAGCATTTT. Translation gives CASSPGQPYSNQPQHF. The variable domain in full, completed from reference TRBV19 and TRBJ1-5, reads DGGITQSPKYLFRKEGQNVTLSCEQNLNHDAMYWYRQDPGQGLRLIYYSQIVNDFQKGDIAEGYSVSREKKESFPLTVTSAQKNPTAFYLCASSPGQPYSNQPQHFGDGTRLSIL.

The chain has TRBV25-1 and TRBJ2-3; 7 bases map to TRBD1. From germline, CDR1 is MGHDK and CDR2 SYGVNS. The CDR3 is 15 residues long. The V and J ends lost 3 bases and 7 bases, in that order; junction bases with no gene match: 10. The CDR3 region has the DNA TGTGCCAGCAGTGATCCCGGGACAGAGAAATATACGCAGTATTTT. Its protein is CASSDPGTEKYTQYF.

This clone is a singleton in its sample. This rearrangement joins TRBV5-4 to TRBJ1-4; no clear D. Per the germline V gene, CDR1 is SGHNT and CDR2 is YYREEE (reference sequence). Between the trimmed V and J ends, which lost 2 bases and 8 bases, there was a span of 7 bases. The length of the CDR3 is 12 residues. The CDR3 sequence is CASSFGGEKLFF. Here the CDR3 DNA reads TGTGCCAGCAGCTTCGGCGGGGAAAAACTGTTTTTT.

This clone turned up a few times. This chain joins TRBV9 and TRBJ1-5; 8 positions match TRBD1. The CDR3 extends over 14 amino acids. Germline V gene lookup returns CDR1 SGDLS and CDR2 YYNGEE. Losses at the gene ends were 4 bases for V and 5 bases for J; bases not matched to a gene: 5. CDR3 protein: CASSPGQGYQPQHF. The CDR3 DNA follows: TGTGCCAGCAGCCCCGGACAGGGCTATCAGCCCCAGCATTTT.